This TCR beta chain was captured by sequencing in a study of blood T cell repertoires in COVID-19. The overall study: COVID-19 samples, acute and convalescent, were from the United States, Italy and Spain. PBMCs, B-cell-depleted T cells, or T cells provided the cDNA or gDNA that made up the material.

The table lists this clone with a few counts. V shed 3 bases, J shed 6 bases, and the junction held 8 bases outside the gene matches. The CDR3 spans 15 residues. Germline V lookup: CDR1 MNHEY, CDR2 SMNVEV (reference sequence). Seattle researchers signed up patients amid active infection and tracked them longitudinally. Original data processing: Amplification with reference gene primers provided the estimates of nucleated cell counts. Assay used: immunoSEQ multiplex PCR; TCRdb lists only in-frame clones, some missing. That table gives V, J and clone size, and the DNA gave D and trimming. The data show over 200,000 clones, under 85% seen once.

Sequenced input: peripheral blood. This sequence joins TRBV27 and TRBJ1-5; 7 bases line up with TRBD1. This TCR was recovered from a woman aged 25 to 45 with COVID-19, enrolled during active disease. The CDR3 DNA reads as TGTGCCAGCAGTTTGGCACAGGGGACGGGTCAGCCCCAGCATTTT. It translates to CASSLAQGTGQPQHF.